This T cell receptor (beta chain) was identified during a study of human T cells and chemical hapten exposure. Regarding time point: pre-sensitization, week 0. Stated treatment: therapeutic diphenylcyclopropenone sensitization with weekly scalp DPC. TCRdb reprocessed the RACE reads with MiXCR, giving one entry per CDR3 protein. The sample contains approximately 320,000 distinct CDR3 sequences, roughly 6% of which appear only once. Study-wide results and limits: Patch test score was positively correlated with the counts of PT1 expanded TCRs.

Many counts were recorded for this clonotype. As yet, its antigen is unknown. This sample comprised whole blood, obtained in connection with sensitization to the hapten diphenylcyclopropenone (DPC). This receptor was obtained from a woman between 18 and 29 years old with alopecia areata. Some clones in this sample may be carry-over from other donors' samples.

Written as DNA, the CDR3 is TGCGCCAGCAGCCCGACTGATGGCGGGGGGCCCTTTTACAATGAGCAGTTCTTC. This translates into CASSPTDGGGPFYNEQFF. The chain is built from TRBV4-3 and TRBJ2-1, with 8 bases aligning to TRBD2. This CDR3 is built from 18 residues. Germline V gene lookup returns CDR1 LGHNA and CDR2 YSLEER. Losses at the gene ends were 4 bases for V and 4 bases for J; bases not matched to a gene: 15.